The entry below describes one TCR beta chain. Antigen: not known. The sequencing template was cDNA reverse transcribed from extracted RNA. Produced via immunoSEQ multiplex PCR; TCRdb's table is partial and in-frame only. The sample lists about 20,000 clones, approximately 60% seen once, with less than 5.5% in the top ten. These data belong to a study of CD8+ T cells in alopecia areata. Study-level points and caveats: Although TCR sharing was seen in mice, sharing across patients was less clear, possibly for HLA-related reasons.

Researchers sorted CD4+ cells into CD25+CD127- cells for several patients. Cell sorting on a FACSAria was used to separate CD4+ and CD8+ T cells from the PBMCs. Germline assignment: CDR1 SGDLS and CDR2 YYNGEE. Between the trimmed V and J ends, which lost 4 bases and 3 bases, there was a span of 11 bases. This CDR3 is 14 amino acids long. This TCR was sampled from a human donor with alopecia areata. The chain links TRBV9 to TRBJ1-3, with D possibly TRBD1 on 5 matching bases. The sequencing input was CD4+ Tregs sorted from blood. DNA of the CDR3: TGTGCCAGCAGCCTCGGGACCCGTGGAAACACCATATATTTT. This encodes CASSLGTRGNTIYF.